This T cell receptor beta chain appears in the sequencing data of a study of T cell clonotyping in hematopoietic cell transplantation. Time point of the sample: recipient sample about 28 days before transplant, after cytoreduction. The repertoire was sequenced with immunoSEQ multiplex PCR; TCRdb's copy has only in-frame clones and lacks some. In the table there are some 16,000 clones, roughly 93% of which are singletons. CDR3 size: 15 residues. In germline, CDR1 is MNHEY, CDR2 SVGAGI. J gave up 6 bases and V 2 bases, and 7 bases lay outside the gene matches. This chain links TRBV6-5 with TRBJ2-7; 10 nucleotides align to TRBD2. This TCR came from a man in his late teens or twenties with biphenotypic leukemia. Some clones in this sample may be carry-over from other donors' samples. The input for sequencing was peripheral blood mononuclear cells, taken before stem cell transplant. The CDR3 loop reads CASSYHVAGGVEQYF. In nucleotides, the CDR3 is TGTGCCAGCAGTTACCACGTAGCGGGGGGAGTCGAGCAGTACTTC.